Below, one T cell receptor (beta chain) is given with its context. The target of this receptor is not known. No much larger clone exists at a distance of one base, and base qualities are not known. For sequencing, an Illumina HiSeq 2500 was employed. Quantitative 5'-RACE with molecular barcodes was the method used to prepare the TCR beta libraries. For the original study's pipeline: Disease-linked TCR variants were identified with a new computational method built on a probabilistic model of VDJ rearrangement. TCRdb reprocessed the public reads (quality trimming at Q25 with fastp, clone calling with MiXCR) and kept in-frame beta chains. Identical CDR3 protein sequences are pooled into one entry, listed with their most common genes and DNA. The V and J calls and clone size come from TCRdb's table, not from the authors' own analysis. This sample gives under 170,000 distinct CDR3 sequences in total; 44% of them show up just once. About 16% of the sample is taken by the ten largest.

Trimming at the junction amounts to 5 bases on V and 0 bases on J, and the germline ends lie 11 bases apart. The germline V gene (reference sequence) yields DFQATT for CDR1 and SNEGSKA for CDR2. Inclusive of the bounding cysteine and phenylalanine, the CDR3 is 13 residues long. The entry retains the CDR3 DNA only, 39 bases that are in frame from base 1. The entry originates in a study of CD8 T cells in ankylosing spondylitis (dated by TCRdb to about 2017). For the wider study: T cell receptor beta repertoires were profiled in healthy donors and ankylosing spondylitis patients so that disease-linked TCR variants could be found. The full study cohort was made up of about 25 ankylosing spondylitis patients and over 90 healthy donors. Peripheral blood samples were taken, and synovial fluid was additionally collected from ankylosing spondylitis patients.

Synovial fluid samples were matched to blood samples from the same ankylosing spondylitis patients. Here is what the overall study found, with its caveats: Significant enrichment of the disease-linked clones was reported in matched synovial fluid samples from ankylosing spondylitis patients. A TCR beta motif of several highly homologous amino acid variants appeared characteristic of blood from ankylosing spondylitis patients. A CD8+ phenotype was shown by the disease-linked clones, which were found at relatively low frequencies in peripheral blood. Some motif variants had previously been reported in the synovial fluid and blood of reactive arthritis patients, which suggests shared mechanisms of disease initiation.

This TCR came from a male donor with ankylosing spondylitis. The source material was synovial fluid, either unsorted or a sorted T cell fraction (not recorded which). The chain was built from TRBV20-1 and TRBJ2-7; the D gene assignment is ambiguous. The CDR3 amino acid sequence is: CSALTLSSYEQYF. The bases are TGCAGTGCTCTGACACTTTCCTCCTACGAGCAGTACTTC.